These T cell receptor beta chains were read from a single sample in a study of T cells after yellow fever vaccination. TCRdb recomputed calls from the 5' RACE reads with MiXCR, one row per CDR3 protein. The table shows about 550,000 distinct CDR3 sequences, with roughly 19% occurring only once. The sequenced sample was PBMCs, obtained 15 days after the yellow fever booster vaccination. These receptors all come from a man aged 25 to 45 who received the YFV17D yellow fever vaccine. CDR3s include the opening cysteine and the closing phenylalanine or tryptophan. The D gene is left open where the match is weak. Size values are once, few and many counts, or a class for expanded clones, and some rows have none.

V gene	D gene	J gene	clone size	CDR3 length	CDR3 DNA	CDR3 protein
TRBV24-1	TRBD1	TRBJ2-7	-	16	TGTGCCACCAGTGAAAGGGGACAGGGGGGGAGGAACGAGCAGTACTTC	CATSERGQGGRNEQYF
TRBV5-1	TRBD2	TRBJ2-1	-	16	TGCGCCAGCAGCTTGATAAGGGCTAGCGGCTACAATGAGCAGTTCTTC	CASSLIRASGYNEQFF
TRBV15	TRBD2	TRBJ2-5	once	16	TGTGCCGCCAGCAGAGACGCGGGAGGGGCTGGAGAGACCCAGTACTTC	CAASRDAGGAGETQYF
TRBV7-2	-	TRBJ2-1	few	15	TGTGCCAGCAGCTTAGCGTCCGGGGCCCCAAATGAGCAGTTCTTC	CASSLASGAPNEQFF
TRBV18	-	TRBJ2-3	-	14	TGTGCCAGCTCACCGTCAGTCAGAACAGATACGCAGTATTTT	CASSPSVRTDTQYF
TRBV20-1	-	TRBJ2-7	-	15	TGCAGTGCTAGTTTGCGGTGGGGGCCGGGGTACGAGCAGTACTTC	CSASLRWGPGYEQYF
TRBV5-1	TRBD1	TRBJ2-1	-	14	TGCGCCAGCGGTAAGGGACAGAACTACAATGAGCAGTTCTTC	CASGKGQNYNEQFF
TRBV28	TRBD2	TRBJ2-3	few	16	TGTGCCAGCACCTTTAGCGGGAGGGCCGGGACAGATACGCAGTATTTT	CASTFSGRAGTDTQYF
TRBV7-2	TRBD2	TRBJ2-7	few	16	TGTGCCAGCAGCTTAGTGGGGACTAGCGGGAACTACGAGCAGTACTTC	CASSLVGTSGNYEQYF
TRBV10-3	-	TRBJ2-1	once	10	TGTGCCACCTCTAGCAATGAGCAGTTCTTC	CATSSNEQFF
TRBV2	-	TRBJ1-4	few	15	TGTGCCAGCATCCCTATGGGCAGGGCCATTGAAAAACTGTTTTTT	CASIPMGRAIEKLFF
TRBV29-1	-	TRBJ2-2	few	13	TGCAGCGTTGAAAGCAGGAGGGCCGGGGAGCTGTTTTTT	CSVESRRAGELFF
TRBV7-3	-	TRBJ2-1	few	15	TGTGCCAGCAGCGCAACGCAGGGCGCCTACAATGAGCAGTTCTTC	CASSATQGAYNEQFF
TRBV3-1	-	TRBJ2-7	-	12	TGTGCCAGCAGCCAAGAGGGGAGTGAGCAGTACTTC	CASSQEGSEQYF
TRBV7-8	TRBD2	TRBJ2-3	few	17	TGTGCCAGCAGCAAATCGGGGCTAGCGGGAGCTAGAGATACGCAGTATTTT	CASSKSGLAGARDTQYF
TRBV5-8	-	TRBJ2-5	few	15	TGTGCCAGCAGCGAAGACCTGGGGCGGCAAGAGACCCAGTACTTC	CASSEDLGRQETQYF
TRBV5-1	-	TRBJ2-1	many	14	TGCGCCAGCAGCTTCCAAACAGACTCCAATGAGCAGTTCTTC	CASSFQTDSNEQFF
TRBV20-1	-	TRBJ2-1	few	12	TGCAGTCCTGTTCGTGGTTTTGATGAGCAGTTCTTC	CSPVRGFDEQFF
TRBV12-3/TRBV12-4	TRBD2	TRBJ2-7	few	14	TGTGCCAGCAGTTTGAGGCGGGAGGTCGACGAGCAGTACTTC	CASSLRREVDEQYF
TRBV6-5	-	TRBJ2-3	-	15	TGTGCCAGCAGTTACTCGTACGGCAGCCCAGATACGCAGTATTTT	CASSYSYGSPDTQYF
TRBV7-2	-	TRBJ2-1	few	16	TGTGCCAGCAGCCCCGCGGAGGGGAGATCCTACAATGAGCAGTTCTTC	CASSPAEGRSYNEQFF
TRBV7-2	TRBD1	TRBJ1-2	few	15	TGTGCCAGCAGCTTAGCGACAGGGTCGACCTATGGCTACACCTTC	CASSLATGSTYGYTF
TRBV29-1	-	TRBJ2-3	-	12	TGCAGCGTTGAGGCCAGCACAGATACGCAGTATTTT	CSVEASTDTQYF
TRBV28	-	TRBJ2-7	-	12	TGTGCCAGCAGTTCGATGGACTACGAGCAGTACTTC	CASSSMDYEQYF
TRBV20-1	-	TRBJ1-1	-	13	TGCAGTGCCCCCGAGGGGGGGACCACTGAAGCTTTCTTT	CSAPEGGTTEAFF
TRBV7-2	-	TRBJ2-5	many	13	TGTGCCAGCAGCTTAGCGCGTGAAGAGACCCAGTACTTC	CASSLAREETQYF
TRBV12-3/TRBV12-4	TRBD2	TRBJ2-5	few	15	TGTGCCAGCAGTTCAAATCCCGGCGGGAGGGAGACCCAGTACTTC	CASSSNPGGRETQYF
TRBV14	-	TRBJ2-3	few	16	TGTGCCAGCAGCCAAGACCTCCGAGGAGGAATGGATACGCAGTATTTT	CASSQDLRGGMDTQYF
TRBV9	TRBD2	TRBJ2-7	-	14	TGTGCCAGCAGCGTCACTAGCGGGATTCAAGAGCAGTACTTC	CASSVTSGIQEQYF
TRBV7-9	-	TRBJ1-2	-	11	TGTGCCAGCAGCCCCCCGGACCCATCCACTTTC	CASSPPDPSTF
TRBV20-1	TRBD2	TRBJ2-1	few	14	TGCAGTGCTAAAGGGACTAGCGGGGTCAATGAGCAGTTCTTC	CSAKGTSGVNEQFF
TRBV7-9	TRBD1	TRBJ2-7	-	16	TGTGCCAGCAGCTTAGCGCGAGGGACAGGTTCCTACGAGCAGTACTTC	CASSLARGTGSYEQYF
TRBV5-1	TRBD2	TRBJ2-1	few	16	TGCGCCAGCAGCTTCGGACTAGCGGGCAGCTACAATGAGCAGTTCTTC	CASSFGLAGSYNEQFF
TRBV20-1	-	TRBJ2-5	many	10	TGCAGTGCTAATCAAGAGACCCAGTACTTC	CSANQETQYF
TRBV5-1	TRBD1	TRBJ2-7	few	12	TGCGCCAGCAGCTTGGATTACGGGACAGGGGAGTTC	CASSLDYGTGEF
TRBV6-1	-	TRBJ2-5	-	15	TGTGCCAGCAGCCCCTCTACAGGGCTATTAGGGACCCAGTACTTC	CASSPSTGLLGTQYF
TRBV20-1	TRBD1	TRBJ2-3	-	17	TGCAGTGCTAGAACCTTTGGGGGACAGACAAACACAGATACGCAGTATTTT	CSARTFGGQTNTDTQYF
TRBV20-1	TRBD2	TRBJ2-7	-	15	TGCAGTGCTAGAGATGGGGAGGGGACGGGATACGAGCAGTACTTC	CSARDGEGTGYEQYF
TRBV7-9	-	TRBJ2-7	few	14	TGTGCCAGCAGCTCAGTCAGCGGGCCTTACGAGCAGTACTTC	CASSSVSGPYEQYF
TRBV20-1	-	TRBJ1-6	few	14	TGCAGTGCTAGAGATATAAGGCTTAATTCACCCCTCCACTTT	CSARDIRLNSPLHF
TRBV20-1	-	TRBJ2-3	many	18	TGCAGTGCTAGAGATGGGGCAGGGTTATTTCGATCGACAGATACGCAGTATTTT	CSARDGAGLFRSTDTQYF
TRBV6-2/TRBV6-3	-	TRBJ2-3	-	15	TGTGCCAGCAGTGGCCCCGGGACTAGCACAGATACGCAGTATTTT	CASSGPGTSTDTQYF
TRBV20-1	TRBD2	TRBJ2-1	many	15	TGCAGTGCTACCAGTATAGCGGGAGGTTACAATGAGCAGTTCTTC	CSATSIAGGYNEQFF
TRBV12-3/TRBV12-4	-	TRBJ1-2	-	14	TGTGCCAGCAGTTTAGGGTCGTCTGGGGGCGGCTACACCTTC	CASSLGSSGGGYTF
TRBV7-6	TRBD2	TRBJ2-7	few	15	TGTGCCAGCAGCTTCTCTAGCGGGTTCTCCTACGAGCAGTACTTC	CASSFSSGFSYEQYF
TRBV7-2	-	TRBJ2-3	few	12	TGTGCCAGCAGCTTCAATCGAGATACGCAGTATTTT	CASSFNRDTQYF
TRBV18	-	TRBJ2-1	few	14	TGTGCCAGCTCACCGGGGACTGCTGGGCGTGAGCAGTTCTTC	CASSPGTAGREQFF
TRBV12-3/TRBV12-4	TRBD2	TRBJ2-1	many	15	TGTGCCAGCAGTTTAGGGGCGGGGGGCCACAATGAGCAGTTCTTC	CASSLGAGGHNEQFF